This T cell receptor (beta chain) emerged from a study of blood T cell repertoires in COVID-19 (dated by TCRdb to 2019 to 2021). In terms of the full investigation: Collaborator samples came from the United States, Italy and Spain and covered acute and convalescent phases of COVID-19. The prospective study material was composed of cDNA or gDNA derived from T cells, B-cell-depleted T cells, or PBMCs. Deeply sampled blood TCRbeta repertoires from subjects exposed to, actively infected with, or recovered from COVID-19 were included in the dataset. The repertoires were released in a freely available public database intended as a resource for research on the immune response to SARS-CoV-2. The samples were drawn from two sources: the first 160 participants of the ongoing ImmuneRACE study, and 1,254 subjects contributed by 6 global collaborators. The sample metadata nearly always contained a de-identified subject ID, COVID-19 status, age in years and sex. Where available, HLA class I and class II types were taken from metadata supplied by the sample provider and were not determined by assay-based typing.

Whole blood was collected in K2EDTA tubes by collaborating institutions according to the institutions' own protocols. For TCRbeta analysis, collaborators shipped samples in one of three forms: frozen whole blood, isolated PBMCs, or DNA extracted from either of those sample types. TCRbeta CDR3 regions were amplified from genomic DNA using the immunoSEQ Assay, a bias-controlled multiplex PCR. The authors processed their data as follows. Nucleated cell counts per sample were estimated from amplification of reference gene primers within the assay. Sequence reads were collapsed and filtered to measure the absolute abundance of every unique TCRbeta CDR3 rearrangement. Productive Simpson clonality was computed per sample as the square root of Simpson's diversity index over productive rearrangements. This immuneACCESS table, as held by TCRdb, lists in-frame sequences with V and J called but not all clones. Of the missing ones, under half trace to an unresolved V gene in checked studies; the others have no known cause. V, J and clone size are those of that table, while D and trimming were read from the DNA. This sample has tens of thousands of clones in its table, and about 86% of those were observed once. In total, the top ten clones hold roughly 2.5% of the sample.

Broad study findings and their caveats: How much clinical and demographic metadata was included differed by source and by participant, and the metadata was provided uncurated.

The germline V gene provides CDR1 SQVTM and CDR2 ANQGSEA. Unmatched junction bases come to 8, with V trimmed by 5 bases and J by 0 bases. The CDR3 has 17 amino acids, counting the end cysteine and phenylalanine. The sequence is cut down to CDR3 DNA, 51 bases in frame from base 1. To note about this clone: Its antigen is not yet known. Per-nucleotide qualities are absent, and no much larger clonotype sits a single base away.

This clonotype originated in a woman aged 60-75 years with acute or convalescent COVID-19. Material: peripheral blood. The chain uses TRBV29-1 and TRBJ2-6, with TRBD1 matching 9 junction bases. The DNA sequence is TGCAGCGTTCGCCTGGGACAGGGAACCTCTGGGGCCAACGTCCTGACTTTC. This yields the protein CSVRLGQGTSGANVLTF.